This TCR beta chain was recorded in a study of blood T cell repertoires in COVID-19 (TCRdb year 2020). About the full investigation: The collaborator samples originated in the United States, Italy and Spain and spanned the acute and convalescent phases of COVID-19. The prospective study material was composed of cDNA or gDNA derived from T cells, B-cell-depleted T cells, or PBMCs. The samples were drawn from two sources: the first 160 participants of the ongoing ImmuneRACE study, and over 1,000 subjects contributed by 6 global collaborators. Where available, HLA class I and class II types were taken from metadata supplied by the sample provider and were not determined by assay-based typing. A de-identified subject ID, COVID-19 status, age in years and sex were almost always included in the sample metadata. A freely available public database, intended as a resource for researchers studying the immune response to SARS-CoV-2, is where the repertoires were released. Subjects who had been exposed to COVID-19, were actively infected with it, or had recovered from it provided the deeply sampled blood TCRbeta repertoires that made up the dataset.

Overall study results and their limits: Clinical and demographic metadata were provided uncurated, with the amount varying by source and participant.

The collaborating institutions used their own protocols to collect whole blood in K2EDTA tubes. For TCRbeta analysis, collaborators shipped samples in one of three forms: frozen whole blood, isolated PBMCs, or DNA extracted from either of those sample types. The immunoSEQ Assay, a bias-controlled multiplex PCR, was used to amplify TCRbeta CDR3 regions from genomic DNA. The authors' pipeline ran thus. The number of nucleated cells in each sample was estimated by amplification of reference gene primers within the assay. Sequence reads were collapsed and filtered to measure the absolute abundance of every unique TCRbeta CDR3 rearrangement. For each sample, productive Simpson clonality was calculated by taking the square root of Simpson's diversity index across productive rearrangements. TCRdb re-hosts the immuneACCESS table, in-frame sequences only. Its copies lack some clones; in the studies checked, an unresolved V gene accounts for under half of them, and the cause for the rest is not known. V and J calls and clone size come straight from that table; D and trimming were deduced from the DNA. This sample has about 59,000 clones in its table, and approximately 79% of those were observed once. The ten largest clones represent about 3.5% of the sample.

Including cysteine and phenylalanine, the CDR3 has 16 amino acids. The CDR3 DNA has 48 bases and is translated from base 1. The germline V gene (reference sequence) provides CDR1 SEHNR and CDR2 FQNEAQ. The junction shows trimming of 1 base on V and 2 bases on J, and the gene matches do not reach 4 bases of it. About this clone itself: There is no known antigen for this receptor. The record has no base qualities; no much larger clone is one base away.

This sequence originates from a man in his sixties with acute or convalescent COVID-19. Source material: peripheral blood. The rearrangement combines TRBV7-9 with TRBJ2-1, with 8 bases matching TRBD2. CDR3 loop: CASSLDAAGAYNEQFF. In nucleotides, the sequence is TGTGCCAGCAGCTTAGATGCAGCGGGGGCCTACAATGAGCAGTTCTTC.